This TCR beta chain was documented in a study of blood T cell repertoires in COVID-19 (dated by TCRdb to 2018 to 2021). Notes on the research overall: Collaborator samples came from the United States, Italy and Spain and covered acute and convalescent phases of COVID-19. The samples were drawn from the first 160 participants of the ongoing ImmuneRACE study and from more than 1,000 subjects provided by 6 global collaborators. Subjects who had been exposed to COVID-19, were actively infected with it, or had recovered from it provided the deeply sampled blood TCRbeta repertoires that made up the dataset. The material from the prospective study consisted of cDNA or gDNA derived from T cells, B-cell-depleted T cells, or PBMCs. HLA class I and class II types, where available, came from metadata supplied by the sample provider rather than from assay-based typing. The repertoires were made available in a free public database intended to serve as a resource for research on the immune response to SARS-CoV-2. Sample metadata almost always included a de-identified subject ID, COVID-19 status, age in years and sex.

TCRbeta CDR3 regions were amplified from genomic DNA by means of the immunoSEQ Assay, a bias-controlled multiplex PCR. Turning to the authors' computational methods: The number of nucleated cells in each sample was estimated from the amplification of reference gene primers within the assay. To quantify the absolute abundance of each unique TCRbeta CDR3 rearrangement, sequence reads were collapsed and filtered. Productive Simpson clonality was computed per sample as the square root of Simpson's diversity index over productive rearrangements. This immuneACCESS table, as held by TCRdb, lists in-frame sequences with V and J called but not all clones. Of the missing ones, under half trace to an unresolved V gene in checked studies; the others have no known cause. For V, J and clone size, that table is used; D and trimming come from the DNA. The sample yields about 97,000 clones; around 80% were counted once. Over 9.5% of the sample is held by the ten biggest clonotypes.

The full study reports these points: The amount of clinical and demographic metadata varied by source and participant and was provided uncurated.

A note on this clone: The antigen it binds to is not known. Nothing much larger sits one base from this clone, and base qualities are not available.

Whole blood was collected in K2EDTA tubes by collaborating institutions according to the institutions' own protocols. For TCRbeta analysis, collaborators shipped samples in one of three forms: frozen whole blood, isolated PBMCs, or DNA extracted from either of those sample types. The CDR3 spans 19 residues, from the cysteine through the phenylalanine. Only the CDR3 region is kept as DNA, spanning 57 bases read in frame from base 1. The V end gives up 0 bases and the J end 1 base, leaving 13 bases in the junction not matched to a gene. Based on the germline V gene (reference sequence), the CDR1 and CDR2 sequences are SEHNR and FQNEAQ.

Material for sequencing was peripheral blood. The TCR sequence derives from a man in his 70s with acute or convalescent COVID-19. The rearrangement combines TRBV7-9 with TRBJ2-3; 7 of the junction bases match TRBD2. Here is the DNA: TGTGCCAGCAGCTTAGCGAGAGCGGGGAACGATTGGGGCACAGATACGCAGTATTTT. It encodes CASSLARAGNDWGTDTQYF.